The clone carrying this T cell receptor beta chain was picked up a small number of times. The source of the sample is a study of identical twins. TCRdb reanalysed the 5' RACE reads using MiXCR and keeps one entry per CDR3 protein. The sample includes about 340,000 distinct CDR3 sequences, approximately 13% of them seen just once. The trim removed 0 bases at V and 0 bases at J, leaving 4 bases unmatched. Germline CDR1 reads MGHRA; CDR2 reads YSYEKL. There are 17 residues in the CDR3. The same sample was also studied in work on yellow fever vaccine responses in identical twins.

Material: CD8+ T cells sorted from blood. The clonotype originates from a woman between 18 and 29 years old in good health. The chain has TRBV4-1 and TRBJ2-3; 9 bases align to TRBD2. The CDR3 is CASSQERGGTSTDTQYF. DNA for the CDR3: TGCGCCAGCAGCCAAGAGCGGGGGGGCACTAGCACAGATACGCAGTATTTT.